This entry concerns a single T cell receptor beta chain. Its antigen is currently unknown. The protocol was immunoSEQ multiplex PCR, while the TCRdb copy is restricted to in-frame clones and leaves out a portion. This sample carries 80,000 to 95,000 clones, 90% of them seen once, and the ten largest clones take about 5%. This record comes from a study of T cell responses to AZD1222 COVID-19 vaccine. Germline V CDR1 and CDR2: SGDLS, YYNGEE. Trimming removed 0 bases at V and 8 bases at J, with 14 bases between. CDR3 length: 14 residues. Study findings and constraints: The donors showed a predominance of white British ancestry and of females, with possible underestimation of clonal diversity. Elevations in Spike-specific TCR breadth and depth followed administration of two AZD1222 doses.

Some second doses came at about 4 weeks and others at about 12 weeks; these were pooled. The sequencing here drew on peripheral blood, taken 28 days after the second AZD1222 dose. V gene TRBV9 combines with J gene TRBJ1-2; D remains ambiguous. This TCR came from an adult who received the AZD1222 COVID-19 vaccine. The CDR3, as DNA: TGTGCCAGCAGCGTAGATATGTGGGGTGCCGGCTACACCTTC. Encoded protein: CASSVDMWGAGYTF.